This is a list of T cell receptor beta chains from one sample in a study of blood T cell repertoires in COVID-19. Data came from immunoSEQ multiplex PCR; TCRdb stores just in-frame clones and leaves some out. This sample yields hundreds of thousands of clones, of which about 85% are seen a single time; under 2% belongs to the top ten. The sequencing sample was made of PBMCs or T cells enriched from blood (not recorded which). Receptors were obtained from a woman in her thirties who had been exposed to COVID-19. CDR3s include the opening cysteine and the closing phenylalanine or tryptophan. Each record gives: V gene, CDR3 length, clone size, D gene, J gene, CDR3 DNA, CDR3 protein. The D gene is left open where the match is weak. Rows may omit the clone size; those that give it use once, few, many or a size class.

v_call: TRBV5-1; cdr3_length: 14; clone_size: -; d_call: TRBD1; j_call: TRBJ2-5; cdr3_nt: TGCGCCAGCAGCCCAGGGGGACAGGGGGGGACCCAGTACTTC; cdr3_aa: CASSPGGQGGTQYF
v_call: TRBV19; cdr3_length: 16; clone_size: -; d_call: TRBD2; j_call: TRBJ2-7; cdr3_nt: TGTGCCAGTAGTCTGGGGGTTAGCGGGAGCGCCTACGAGCAGTACTTC; cdr3_aa: CASSLGVSGSAYEQYF
v_call: TRBV28; cdr3_length: 14; clone_size: many; d_call: TRBD1; j_call: TRBJ2-7; cdr3_nt: TGTGCCAGCAGACAACAGGGGGGTTACGACGGGCAGTACTTC; cdr3_aa: CASRQQGGYDGQYF
v_call: TRBV19; cdr3_length: 14; clone_size: -; d_call: -; j_call: TRBJ2-7; cdr3_nt: TGTGCCAGTAGTATGCCGGGACTCGTCTACGAGCAGTACTTC; cdr3_aa: CASSMPGLVYEQYF
v_call: TRBV5-1; cdr3_length: 13; clone_size: -; d_call: TRBD1; j_call: TRBJ2-2; cdr3_nt: TGCGCCACGGGACAGAGAAACACCGGGGAGCTGTTTTTT; cdr3_aa: CATGQRNTGELFF
v_call: TRBV4-3; cdr3_length: 17; clone_size: once; d_call: -; j_call: TRBJ2-2; cdr3_nt: TGCGCCAGCAGCCAAGATATTGTCCTCTCGGGAGCCGGGGAGCTGTTTTTT; cdr3_aa: CASSQDIVLSGAGELFF
v_call: TRBV3-1/TRBV3-2; cdr3_length: 17; clone_size: -; d_call: TRBD2; j_call: TRBJ2-1; cdr3_nt: TGTGCCAGCAGCCAAGGGGGGGCTAGCGGGAGGGCCGTTGAGCAGTTCTTC; cdr3_aa: CASSQGGASGRAVEQFF
v_call: TRBV24-1; cdr3_length: 11; clone_size: -; d_call: -; j_call: TRBJ2-1; cdr3_nt: TGTGCCACCAGTGATTTTGCGGAGCAGTTCTTC; cdr3_aa: CATSDFAEQFF
v_call: TRBV4-2; cdr3_length: 16; clone_size: -; d_call: -; j_call: TRBJ2-5; cdr3_nt: TGTGCCAGCAGCCAAGAGGGGGGGGCGGGTCAAGAGACCCAGTACTTC; cdr3_aa: CASSQEGGAGQETQYF
v_call: TRBV19; cdr3_length: 15; clone_size: -; d_call: TRBD1; j_call: TRBJ1-2; cdr3_nt: TGTGCCAGTAGTCTTCGGACAGGGGGCAACTATGGCTACACCTTC; cdr3_aa: CASSLRTGGNYGYTF
v_call: TRBV27; cdr3_length: 13; clone_size: -; d_call: -; j_call: TRBJ1-6; cdr3_nt: TGTGCCAGCAGTTACAGGAGTAATTCACCCCTCCACTTT; cdr3_aa: CASSYRSNSPLHF
v_call: TRBV6-5; cdr3_length: 14; clone_size: -; d_call: TRBD1; j_call: TRBJ1-5; cdr3_nt: TGTGCCAGCAGTCCCGGGACAGGACAAAGGCCCCAGCATTTT; cdr3_aa: CASSPGTGQRPQHF
v_call: TRBV14; cdr3_length: 14; clone_size: -; d_call: TRBD1; j_call: TRBJ1-2; cdr3_nt: TGTGCCAGCAGCCGGGACAGGGTTAACTATGGCTACACCTTC; cdr3_aa: CASSRDRVNYGYTF
v_call: TRBV10-1; cdr3_length: 15; clone_size: -; d_call: -; j_call: TRBJ2-3; cdr3_nt: TGCGCCAGCAGTGTGAACAGGTTGGGGACAGATACGCAGTATTTT; cdr3_aa: CASSVNRLGTDTQYF
v_call: TRBV6-6; cdr3_length: 11; clone_size: -; d_call: -; j_call: TRBJ1-2; cdr3_nt: TGTGCCAGCCAGGGAAACTATGGCTACACCTTC; cdr3_aa: CASQGNYGYTF
v_call: TRBV6-2/TRBV6-3; cdr3_length: 15; clone_size: -; d_call: TRBD2; j_call: TRBJ2-1; cdr3_nt: TGTGCCAGCAGTTACCACGGGGGGGCGAACAATGAGCAGTTCTTC; cdr3_aa: CASSYHGGANNEQFF
v_call: TRBV9; cdr3_length: 15; clone_size: few; d_call: TRBD1; j_call: TRBJ2-2; cdr3_nt: TGTGCCAGCAGCGTACTGGGACAGGGGACCGGGGAGCTGTTTTTT; cdr3_aa: CASSVLGQGTGELFF
v_call: TRBV7-2; cdr3_length: 16; clone_size: -; d_call: TRBD2; j_call: TRBJ2-1; cdr3_nt: TGTGCCAGCAGGTCTACTAGCGGGAGCTCCTACAATGAGCAGTTCTTC; cdr3_aa: CASRSTSGSSYNEQFF
v_call: TRBV3-1/TRBV3-2; cdr3_length: 13; clone_size: -; d_call: -; j_call: TRBJ1-5; cdr3_nt: TGTGCCAGCAGCCAGGTCCTGAGTCAGCCCCAGCATTTT; cdr3_aa: CASSQVLSQPQHF
v_call: TRBV24-1; cdr3_length: 12; clone_size: once; d_call: -; j_call: TRBJ1-2; cdr3_nt: TGTGCCACCCTGGGGGACATCGGCGGCTACACCTTC; cdr3_aa: CATLGDIGGYTF
v_call: TRBV7-2; cdr3_length: 14; clone_size: -; d_call: TRBD1; j_call: TRBJ1-2; cdr3_nt: TGTGCCACCAAAACCGGGACAGGGGTTGATGGCTACACCTTC; cdr3_aa: CATKTGTGVDGYTF
v_call: TRBV6-5; cdr3_length: 15; clone_size: -; d_call: -; j_call: TRBJ1-2; cdr3_nt: TGTGCCAGCAGGTTACAGGCGACAGCTAACTATGGCTACACCTTC; cdr3_aa: CASRLQATANYGYTF
v_call: TRBV6-5; cdr3_length: 14; clone_size: once; d_call: -; j_call: TRBJ2-7; cdr3_nt: TGTGCCAGCAGTAGGGAGGCTAGGGCGAGCGAGCAGTACTTC; cdr3_aa: CASSREARASEQYF
v_call: TRBV4-1; cdr3_length: 14; clone_size: -; d_call: -; j_call: TRBJ2-5; cdr3_nt: TGCGCCAGCAGCCAAAGATCCCAGCAAGAGACCCAGTACTTC; cdr3_aa: CASSQRSQQETQYF
v_call: TRBV3-1/TRBV3-2; cdr3_length: 11; clone_size: few; d_call: -; j_call: TRBJ2-5; cdr3_nt: TGTGCCAGCAGCGAGGGCGAGACCCAGTACTTC; cdr3_aa: CASSEGETQYF
v_call: TRBV15; cdr3_length: 15; clone_size: few; d_call: -; j_call: TRBJ2-2; cdr3_nt: TGTGCCACCAGCAGAGGGTCGGACAGCACCGGGGAGCTGTTTTTT; cdr3_aa: CATSRGSDSTGELFF
v_call: TRBV19; cdr3_length: 17; clone_size: -; d_call: TRBD2; j_call: TRBJ2-1; cdr3_nt: TGTGCCAGTAGTATGGCCCCTTTAGCGGGAGCCTACAATGAGCAGTTCTTC; cdr3_aa: CASSMAPLAGAYNEQFF
v_call: TRBV3-1/TRBV3-2; cdr3_length: 14; clone_size: -; d_call: -; j_call: TRBJ1-1; cdr3_nt: TGTGCCAGCAGCCAAGATAACGGGGGGACTCAAGCTTTCTTT; cdr3_aa: CASSQDNGGTQAFF
v_call: TRBV7-6; cdr3_length: 14; clone_size: -; d_call: -; j_call: TRBJ1-4; cdr3_nt: TGTGCCAGCAGCTTAATGGGAGCTAATGAAAAACTGTTTTTT; cdr3_aa: CASSLMGANEKLFF
v_call: TRBV30; cdr3_length: 13; clone_size: -; d_call: TRBD2; j_call: TRBJ2-3; cdr3_nt: TGTGCCTGGAGTCGTAGCGGGGGGGAATCGCAGTATTTT; cdr3_aa: CAWSRSGGESQYF
v_call: TRBV7-9; cdr3_length: 14; clone_size: -; d_call: TRBD1; j_call: TRBJ2-7; cdr3_nt: TGTGCCAGCAGCACCCGGACAGGGCAATCCGAGCAGTACTTC; cdr3_aa: CASSTRTGQSEQYF
v_call: TRBV19; cdr3_length: 13; clone_size: -; d_call: -; j_call: TRBJ2-2; cdr3_nt: TGTGCCAGTTCCCCCAAGCGGACCGGGGAGCTGTTTTTT; cdr3_aa: CASSPKRTGELFF
v_call: TRBV5-1; cdr3_length: 16; clone_size: -; d_call: TRBD1; j_call: TRBJ1-1; cdr3_nt: TGCGCCAGCAGCTCCGGGACAGGGGGCAAAAACACTGAAGCTTTCTTT; cdr3_aa: CASSSGTGGKNTEAFF
v_call: TRBV6-5; cdr3_length: 15; clone_size: -; d_call: -; j_call: TRBJ2-3; cdr3_nt: TGTGCCAGCAGTTACCGGGGGGCCAGGGCAGATACGCAGTATTTT; cdr3_aa: CASSYRGARADTQYF
v_call: TRBV19; cdr3_length: 12; clone_size: -; d_call: -; j_call: TRBJ1-5; cdr3_nt: TGTGCCAGTAGTATCCTTAATCAGCCCCAGCATTTT; cdr3_aa: CASSILNQPQHF
v_call: TRBV21-1; cdr3_length: 16; clone_size: -; d_call: -; j_call: TRBJ1-5; cdr3_nt: TGTGCCAGCAGCAATGGCCGATTCGAGGGGGCCCAGCCCCAGCATTTT; cdr3_aa: CASSNGRFEGAQPQHF
v_call: TRBV5-1; cdr3_length: 17; clone_size: -; d_call: TRBD1; j_call: TRBJ1-1; cdr3_nt: TGCGCCAGCAGGTTGGGGACAGCGCCCAACGGGGACACTGAAGCTTTCTTT; cdr3_aa: CASRLGTAPNGDTEAFF
v_call: TRBV28; cdr3_length: 13; clone_size: -; d_call: -; j_call: TRBJ2-7; cdr3_nt: TGTGCCAGCAGGGCCGGGGGACCCTACGAGCAGTACTTC; cdr3_aa: CASRAGGPYEQYF
v_call: TRBV7-8; cdr3_length: 13; clone_size: -; d_call: -; j_call: TRBJ2-7; cdr3_nt: TGTGCCAGCAGCGGAGGGAGTAAATACGAGCAGTACTTC; cdr3_aa: CASSGGSKYEQYF
v_call: TRBV5-6; cdr3_length: 17; clone_size: -; d_call: TRBD1; j_call: TRBJ2-7; cdr3_nt: TGTGCCAGCAGCTTGGCCTACAGGGGTCGCGGCTCCTACGAGCAGTACTTC; cdr3_aa: CASSLAYRGRGSYEQYF
v_call: TRBV28; cdr3_length: 15; clone_size: -; d_call: TRBD1; j_call: TRBJ2-1; cdr3_nt: TGTGCCAGCAGTTCTCAAGGGACAGGGGGGCAAGGGCAGTTCTTC; cdr3_aa: CASSSQGTGGQGQFF
v_call: TRBV9; cdr3_length: 15; clone_size: -; d_call: TRBD1; j_call: TRBJ2-3; cdr3_nt: TGTGCCAGCAGCGTAGAGGGACAGGGTGCAGATACGCAGTATTTT; cdr3_aa: CASSVEGQGADTQYF